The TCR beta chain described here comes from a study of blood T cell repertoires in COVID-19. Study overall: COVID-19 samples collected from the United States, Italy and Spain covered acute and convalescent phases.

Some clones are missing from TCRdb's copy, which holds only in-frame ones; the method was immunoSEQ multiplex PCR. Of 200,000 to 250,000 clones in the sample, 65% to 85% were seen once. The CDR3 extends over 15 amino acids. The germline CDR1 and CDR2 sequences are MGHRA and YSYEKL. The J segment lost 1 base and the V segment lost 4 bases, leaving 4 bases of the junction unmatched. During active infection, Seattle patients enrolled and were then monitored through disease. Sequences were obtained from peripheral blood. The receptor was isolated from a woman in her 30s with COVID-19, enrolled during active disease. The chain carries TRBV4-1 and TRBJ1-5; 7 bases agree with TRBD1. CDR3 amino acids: CASSLADRSNQPQHF. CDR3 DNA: TGCGCCAGCAGCCTAGCGGACAGGAGCAATCAGCCCCAGCATTTT.